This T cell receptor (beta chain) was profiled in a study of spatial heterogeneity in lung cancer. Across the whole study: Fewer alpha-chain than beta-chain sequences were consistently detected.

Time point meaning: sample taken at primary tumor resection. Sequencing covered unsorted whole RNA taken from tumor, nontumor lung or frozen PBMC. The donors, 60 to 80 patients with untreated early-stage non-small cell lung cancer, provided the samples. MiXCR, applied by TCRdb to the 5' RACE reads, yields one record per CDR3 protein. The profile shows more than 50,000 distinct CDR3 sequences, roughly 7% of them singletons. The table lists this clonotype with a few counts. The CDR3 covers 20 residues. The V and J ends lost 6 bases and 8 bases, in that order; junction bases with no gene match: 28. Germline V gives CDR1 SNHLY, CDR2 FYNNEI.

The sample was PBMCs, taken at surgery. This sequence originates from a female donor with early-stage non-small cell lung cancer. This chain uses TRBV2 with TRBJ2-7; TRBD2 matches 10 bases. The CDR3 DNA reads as TGTGCCAGCAGGACCCAAGTGGGAGCGGGGGGGAAACGGACATCTCCGAAGCAGTACTTC. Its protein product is CASRTQVGAGGKRTSPKQYF.